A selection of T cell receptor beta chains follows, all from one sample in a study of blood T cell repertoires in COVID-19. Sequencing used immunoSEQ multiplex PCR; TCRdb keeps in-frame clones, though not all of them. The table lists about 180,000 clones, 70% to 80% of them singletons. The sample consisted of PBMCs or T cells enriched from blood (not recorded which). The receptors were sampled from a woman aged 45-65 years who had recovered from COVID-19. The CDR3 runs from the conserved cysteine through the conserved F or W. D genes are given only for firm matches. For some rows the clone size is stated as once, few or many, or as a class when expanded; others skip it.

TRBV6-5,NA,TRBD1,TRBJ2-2,TGTGCCAGCCTGGACAGGGCTAACACCGGGGAGCTGTTTTTT,CASLDRANTGELFF
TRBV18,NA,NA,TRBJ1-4,TGTGCCAGCTCACCAGGGCAGAGCAACTATGAAAAACTGTTTTTT,CASSPGQSNYEKLFF
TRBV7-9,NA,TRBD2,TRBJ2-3,TGTGCCAGCAGGGCTACAGCGGGAGGAGATACGCAGTATTTT,CASRATAGGDTQYF
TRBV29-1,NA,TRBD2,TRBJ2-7,TGCAGCGTTGAAGATCTTCTGGGGGGGGAGCAGTACTTC,CSVEDLLGGEQYF
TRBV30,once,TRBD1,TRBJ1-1,TGTGCCTGGAGACTCCCAGCCTTGACAGGGCGAACTGAAGCTTTCTTT,CAWRLPALTGRTEAFF
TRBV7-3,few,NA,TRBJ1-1,TGTGCCAGCAGCCCAGGCAGGGTCACTGAAGCTTTCTTT,CASSPGRVTEAFF
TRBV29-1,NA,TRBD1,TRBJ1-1,TGCAGCGTCTACAGGGGGCTGGGGACTGAAGCTTTCTTT,CSVYRGLGTEAFF
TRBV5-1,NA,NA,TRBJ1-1,TGCGCCAGCAGCCCCCGAGAGGGAGGGACTGAAGCTTTCTTT,CASSPREGGTEAFF
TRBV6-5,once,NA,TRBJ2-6,TGTGCCAGTAGAGGAGGTCTGTCTGGGGCCAACGTCCTGACTTTC,CASRGGLSGANVLTF
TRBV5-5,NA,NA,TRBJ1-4,TGTGCCAGCAGTATAGGGAGTCTCGAGAAAAAACTGTTTTTT,CASSIGSLEKKLFF
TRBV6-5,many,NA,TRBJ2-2,TGTGCCAGCAGTTACGAAGGGGCAATCGGCACCGGGGAGCTGTTTTTT,CASSYEGAIGTGELFF
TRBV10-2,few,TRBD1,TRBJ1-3,TGCGCCAGCAGTGGACAGGGAGGTGGAAACACCATATATTTT,CASSGQGGGNTIYF
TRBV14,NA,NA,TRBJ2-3,TGTGCCAGCAGCCCCACATTCCCCGACCTCGGGGTGTCTCGAGATACGCAGTATTTT,CASSPTFPDLGVSRDTQYF
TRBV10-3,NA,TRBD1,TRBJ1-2,TGTGCCATCAGCGAAACAGGGGATGGCTACACCTTC,CAISETGDGYTF
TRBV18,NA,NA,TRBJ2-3,TGTGCCAGCTCACCGGGTGCGAGGGCAGATACGCAGTATTTT,CASSPGARADTQYF
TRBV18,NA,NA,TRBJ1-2,TGTGCCAGCTCACCACAGAACAGGGACTATGGCTACACCTTC,CASSPQNRDYGYTF
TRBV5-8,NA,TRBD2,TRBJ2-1,TGTGCCAGCAGCCTGAACTTACTAGCGGGAGTTGGCAATGAGCAGTTCTTC,CASSLNLLAGVGNEQFF
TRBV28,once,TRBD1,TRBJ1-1,TGTGCCAGCAGTACCCCCTGGGACAGGGCTACTGAAGCTTTCTTT,CASSTPWDRATEAFF